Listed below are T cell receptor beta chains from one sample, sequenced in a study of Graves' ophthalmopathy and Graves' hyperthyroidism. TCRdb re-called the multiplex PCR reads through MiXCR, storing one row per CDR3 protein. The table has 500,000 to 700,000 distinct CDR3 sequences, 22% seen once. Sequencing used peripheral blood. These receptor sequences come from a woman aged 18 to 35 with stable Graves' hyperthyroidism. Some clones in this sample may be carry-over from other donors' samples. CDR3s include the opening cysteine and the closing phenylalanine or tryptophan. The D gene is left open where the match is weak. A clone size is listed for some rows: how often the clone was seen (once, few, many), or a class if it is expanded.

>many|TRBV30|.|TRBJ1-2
CAWFHYGYTF
TGTGCCTGGTTCCACTATGGCTACACCTTC
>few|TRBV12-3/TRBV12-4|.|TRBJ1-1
CASTPRGATEAFF
TGTGCCAGCACTCCCCGGGGGGCCACTGAAGCTTTCTTT
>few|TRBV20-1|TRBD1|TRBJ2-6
CSASLQGGSGANVLTF
TGCAGTGCTAGTTTACAGGGGGGCTCTGGGGCCAACGTCCTGACTTTC
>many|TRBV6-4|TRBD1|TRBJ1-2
CASRDRGKAGGDYGYTF
TGTGCCAGCAGAGACAGGGGGAAGGCAGGAGGCGACTATGGCTACACCTTC
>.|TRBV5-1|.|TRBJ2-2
CASSPGGELFF
TGCGCCAGCAGCCCGGGCGGGGAGCTGTTTTTT
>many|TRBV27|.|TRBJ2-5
CASSPLLGTQETQYF
TGTGCCAGCAGCCCCCTACTAGGCACACAAGAGACCCAGTACTTC
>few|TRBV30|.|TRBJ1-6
CAWSRQGTPLHF
TGTGCCTGGAGTCGTCAGGGGACACCCCTCCACTTT
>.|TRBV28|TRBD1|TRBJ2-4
CASSLGGQGAMLAKNIQYF
TGTGCCAGCAGTTTGGGGGGACAGGGGGCAATGTTGGCCAAAAACATTCAGTACTTC
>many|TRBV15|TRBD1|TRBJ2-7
CATSTDRDGKYEQYF
TGTGCCACCAGCACGGACAGGGATGGGAAGTACGAGCAGTACTTC
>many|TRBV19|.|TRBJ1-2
CASSKAGDGYTF
TGTGCCAGTAGTAAGGCAGGCGATGGCTACACCTTC
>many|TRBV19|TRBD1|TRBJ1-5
CASSMGIRDRRVPSNQPQHF
TGTGCCAGTAGTATGGGAATCCGGGACAGAAGGGTACCTAGCAATCAGCCCCAGCATTTT
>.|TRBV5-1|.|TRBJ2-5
CASSFGGVKETQYF
TGCGCCAGCAGCTTTGGAGGGGTTAAAGAGACCCAGTACTTC
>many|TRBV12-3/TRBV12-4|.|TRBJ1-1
CASSPDQRRTEAFF
TGTGCCAGCAGCCCAGACCAGAGGAGGACTGAAGCTTTCTTT
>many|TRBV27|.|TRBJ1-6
CASSFQSDHYNSPLHF
TGTGCCAGCAGTTTTCAGTCGGACCATTATAATTCACCCCTCCACTTT
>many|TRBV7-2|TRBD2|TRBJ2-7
CASSVSGGLSSYEQYF
TGTGCCAGCAGCGTTAGCGGGGGCCTAAGCTCCTACGAGCAGTACTTC
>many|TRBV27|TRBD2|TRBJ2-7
CASRGLAGVGFYEQYF
TGTGCCAGCAGGGGACTAGCGGGAGTGGGATTCTACGAGCAGTACTTC
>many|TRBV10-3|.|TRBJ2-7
CAISSGGEYEQYF
TGTGCCATCTCCTCCGGGGGCGAGTACGAGCAGTACTTC
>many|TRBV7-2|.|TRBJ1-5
CASSLAPGNGQPQHF
TGTGCCAGCAGCTTAGCGCCCGGGAACGGTCAGCCCCAGCATTTT
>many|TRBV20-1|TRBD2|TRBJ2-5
CSAPRTSGGETQYF
TGCAGTGCTCCCAGGACTAGCGGGGGGGAGACCCAGTACTTC
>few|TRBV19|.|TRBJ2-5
CASSIGVGIQETQYF
TGTGCCAGTAGTATAGGTGTGGGGATCCAAGAGACCCAGTACTTC
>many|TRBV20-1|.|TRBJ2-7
CSARESRNLGWEQHF
TGCAGTGCTAGAGAGAGTAGAAACCTGGGGTGGGAGCAGCACTTC
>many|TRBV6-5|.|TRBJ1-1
CTSSWGGGSTEAFF
TGTACCAGCAGTTGGGGGGGGGGGAGCACTGAAGCTTTCTTT
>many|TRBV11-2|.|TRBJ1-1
CASSLFFGFVGPTAEAFF
TGTGCCAGCAGCTTATTTTTTGGGTTTGTAGGACCAACCGCTGAAGCTTTCTTT
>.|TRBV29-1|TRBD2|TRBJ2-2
CSALWGLAAAGELFF
TGCAGCGCCCTCTGGGGACTAGCGGCGGCCGGGGAGCTGTTTTTT
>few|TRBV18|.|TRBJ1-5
CASSPSGADNQPQHF
TGTGCCAGCTCACCGTCAGGGGCGGACAATCAGCCCCAGCATTTT
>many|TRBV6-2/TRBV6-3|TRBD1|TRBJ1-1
CASSQSFWDRLNTEAFF
TGTGCCAGCAGCCAATCGTTCTGGGACAGATTGAACACTGAAGCTTTCTTT
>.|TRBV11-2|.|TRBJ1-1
CASSLRGGFTEAFF
TGTGCCAGCAGCTTAAGGGGGGGGTTCACTGAAGCTTTCTTT
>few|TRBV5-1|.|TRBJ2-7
CASSLAAEYEQYF
TGCGCCAGCAGCTTGGCCGCGGAATACGAGCAGTACTTC
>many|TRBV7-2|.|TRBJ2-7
CASSHRSEQYF
TGTGCCAGCAGCCACCGAAGCGAGCAGTACTTC
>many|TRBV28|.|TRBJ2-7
CASSPGKVYEQYF
TGTGCCAGCAGTCCCGGGAAAGTGTACGAGCAGTACTTC
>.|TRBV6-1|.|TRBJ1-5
CASSENGQGPQHF
TGTGCCAGCAGTGAAAACGGCCAAGGGCCCCAGCATTTT
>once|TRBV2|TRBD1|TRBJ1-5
CASSETVTGDYSNQPQHF
TGTGCCAGCAGTGAAACCGTGACAGGGGACTATAGCAATCAGCCCCAGCATTTT
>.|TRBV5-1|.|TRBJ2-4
CASSLTSSSLAIKYF
TGCGCCAGCAGCTTGACGTCTAGCTCCTTGGCCATTAAGTACTTC
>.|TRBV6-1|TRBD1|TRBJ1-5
CASTPGTGEGQPQHF
TGTGCCAGCACCCCTGGGACAGGGGAAGGGCAGCCCCAGCATTTT
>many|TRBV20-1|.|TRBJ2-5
CSARVVRGTETQYF
TGCAGTGCTAGAGTGGTCAGGGGCACAGAGACCCAGTACTTC
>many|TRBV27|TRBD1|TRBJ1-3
CASSSESDRARNTIYF
TGTGCCAGCAGTTCAGAATCGGACAGGGCCCGAAACACCATATATTTT
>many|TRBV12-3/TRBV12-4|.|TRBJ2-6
CASSLWGSGANVLTF
TGTGCCAGCAGTTTATGGGGGTCTGGGGCCAACGTCCTGACTTTC
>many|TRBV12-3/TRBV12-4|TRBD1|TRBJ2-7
CASKQLGPTGGKEQYF
TGTGCCAGCAAACAACTGGGGCCCACAGGGGGCAAAGAGCAGTACTTC
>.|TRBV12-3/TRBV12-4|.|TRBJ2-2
CASSPSSSTGELFF
TGTGCCAGCAGTCCCTCGAGCAGCACCGGGGAGCTGTTTTTT
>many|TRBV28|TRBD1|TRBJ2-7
CASTDRVNEQYF
TGTGCCAGCACCGACAGGGTTAACGAGCAGTACTTC
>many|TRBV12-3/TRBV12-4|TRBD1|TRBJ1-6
CASSQQGKSSPLHF
TGTGCCAGCAGTCAACAGGGGAAAAGCTCACCCCTCCACTTT
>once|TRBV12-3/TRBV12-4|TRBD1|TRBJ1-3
CASATRSGTGGNTIYF
TGTGCCAGCGCGACTCGGTCAGGGACAGGGGGCAACACCATATATTTT
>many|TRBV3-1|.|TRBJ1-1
CASSHNRVAEAFF
TGTGCCAGCAGCCACAACAGGGTGGCTGAAGCTTTCTTT
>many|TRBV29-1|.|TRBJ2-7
CSVGQASYEQCF
TGCAGCGTTGGGCAGGCCTCCTACGAGCAGTGCTTC
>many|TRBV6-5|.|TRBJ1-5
CASSYEYSNQPQHF
TGTGCCAGCAGTTACGAATATAGCAATCAGCCCCAGCATTTT
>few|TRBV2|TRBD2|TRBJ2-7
CASSIGRGFYEQYF
TGTGCCAGCAGTATTGGGAGGGGTTTCTACGAGCAGTACTTC
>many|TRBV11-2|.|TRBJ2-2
CASSFFVRVNTGELFF
TGTGCCAGCAGCTTTTTTGTGAGGGTGAACACCGGGGAGCTGTTTTTT
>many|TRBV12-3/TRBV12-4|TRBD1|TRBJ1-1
CASSTGVNTEAFF
TGTGCCAGCAGTACAGGGGTAAACACTGAAGCTTTCTTT
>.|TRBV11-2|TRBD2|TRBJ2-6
CASRRGAGSSGANVLTF
TGTGCCAGCAGGCGGGGGGCCGGGAGCTCTGGGGCCAACGTCCTGACTTTC
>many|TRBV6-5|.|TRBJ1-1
CASSNRDKNEAFF
TGTGCCAGCAGTAACCGGGACAAGAATGAAGCTTTCTTT
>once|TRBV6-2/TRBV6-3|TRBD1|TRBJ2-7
CASSYSRTGLSYEQYF
TGTGCCAGCAGTTACTCACGGACAGGACTCTCCTACGAGCAGTACTTC
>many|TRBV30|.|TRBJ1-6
CAWRDRGAVRPLHF
TGTGCCTGGAGGGACCGAGGGGCTGTTAGACCCCTCCACTTT
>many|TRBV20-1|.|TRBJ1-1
CSASPRQEIITEAFF
TGCAGTGCTAGCCCCAGGCAGGAGATTATCACTGAAGCTTTCTTT
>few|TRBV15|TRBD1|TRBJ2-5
CATSRATGGETQYF
TGTGCCACCAGCAGAGCTACAGGGGGAGAGACCCAGTACTTC
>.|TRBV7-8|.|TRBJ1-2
CASSYGGSPGRGYTF
TGTGCCAGCAGCTACGGGGGCTCCCCCGGCCGCGGCTACACCTTC
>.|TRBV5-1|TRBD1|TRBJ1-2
CASSRSTGPPYGYTF
TGCGCCAGCAGCAGATCGACAGGGCCCCCATATGGCTACACCTTC
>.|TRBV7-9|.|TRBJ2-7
CASSFTYEQCF
TGTGCCAGCAGCTTTACCTACGAGCAGTGCTTC